A selection of T cell receptor beta chains follows, all from one sample in a study of cytotoxic CD8 clonotypes in ibrutinib-treated CLL. Clones were read by immunoSEQ multiplex PCR, and TCRdb kept only the in-frame ones, dropping some. The sample carries just over 200,000 clones, 79% recorded once. Sequencing used PBMCs, obtained after 12 months of ibrutinib treatment. The receptor source for this set is a human donor with chronic lymphocytic leukemia. Each CDR3 is given with its conserved first and last residue. The D gene is left open where the match is weak. Clone size is shown for a subset of rows, as once, few, many or a class of expanded clone.

clone size,J gene,V gene,D gene,CDR3 length,CDR3 DNA,CDR3 protein
.,TRBJ2-5,TRBV6-1,.,15,TGTGCCAGCAAGGAAAGGGGCGGCCCGGGGGAGACCCAGTACTTC,CASKERGGPGETQYF
.,TRBJ2-4,TRBV18,TRBD2,16,TGTGCCAGCTCACCTGGGCTAGCGGGAGCCAAAAACATTCAGTACTTC,CASSPGLAGAKNIQYF
.,TRBJ2-1,TRBV2,.,14,TGTGCCAGCAGAGAACAGAGCCGGGGCGATGAGCAGTTCTTC,CASREQSRGDEQFF
.,TRBJ1-5,TRBV7-9,.,13,TGTGCCAGCAGCCCAGGAAGGGGCCAGCCCCAGCATTTT,CASSPGRGQPQHF
few,TRBJ1-5,TRBV2,.,15,TGTGCCAGCAGTTTCAACCGTTATAGCAATCAGCCCCAGCATTTT,CASSFNRYSNQPQHF
few,TRBJ2-7,TRBV2,.,14,TGTGCCAGCACCGAGAGGGGGTCCTCGGAAGAGCAGTACTTC,CASTERGSSEEQYF
.,TRBJ1-3,TRBV6-1,.,10,TGTGCCAGCACGGGAAACACCATATATTTT,CASTGNTIYF
.,TRBJ2-5,TRBV2,.,10,TGTGCCAGCAGTGAAAAGACCCAGTACTTC,CASSEKTQYF
.,TRBJ2-3,TRBV5-1,.,17,TGCGCCAGCAGCATGACCTCCGGGACTCGCCGCACAGATACGCAGTATTTT,CASSMTSGTRRTDTQYF
.,TRBJ1-2,TRBV9,.,17,TGTGCCAGCAGCGTAGCTGGTACGACGGCCGGCATCCCCCTTCGTGGCTTC,CASSVAGTTAGIPLRGF
.,TRBJ1-5,TRBV7-8,TRBD1,15,TGTGCCAGCAGAGCCGGGACAGGGGCAAGCCAGCCCCAGCATTTT,CASRAGTGASQPQHF
.,TRBJ2-1,TRBV9,.,15,TGTGCCAGCAGCGTAGATGGGGGGCCCTACAATGAGCAGTTCTTC,CASSVDGGPYNEQFF
.,TRBJ2-7,TRBV10-3,TRBD2,15,TGTGCCATCAGTGAGTCTAGCGGGAGCTCCTACGAGCAGTACTTC,CAISESSGSSYEQYF
once,TRBJ2-2,TRBV18,TRBD1,15,TGTGCCAGCTCGACAGGACAGGGGTATACCGGGGAGCTGTTTTTT,CASSTGQGYTGELFF
.,TRBJ1-2,TRBV6-1,.,14,TGTGCCAGCAGATCCGGGATACCTAACTATGGCTACACCTTC,CASRSGIPNYGYTF
.,TRBJ1-4,TRBV5-1,.,14,TGCGCCAGCAGCTTGCAGGGGACTAATGAAAAACTGTTTTTT,CASSLQGTNEKLFF
.,TRBJ2-2,TRBV19,TRBD1,20,TGTGCCAGTAGTCGGTTGGTCTCTCCACGCGGACAGGGGAGGTCCGGGGAGCTGTTTTTT,CASSRLVSPRGQGRSGELFF
.,TRBJ2-7,TRBV7-9,TRBD1,16,TGTGCCAGCACCCCCACCTGGGGACAGAGCTCCTACGAGCAGTACTTC,CASTPTWGQSSYEQYF
.,TRBJ2-1,TRBV5-1,TRBD2,18,TGCGCCAGCAGCTTTTATAAGGGTAGCGGGAGTTCTTACAATGAGCAGTTCTTC,CASSFYKGSGSSYNEQFF
.,TRBJ2-7,TRBV6-5,TRBD2,15,TGTGCCAGCAGCCACGGAGCGGGGGGATTCTACGAGCAGTACTTC,CASSHGAGGFYEQYF
.,TRBJ2-5,TRBV5-6,TRBD1,15,TGTGCCAGCAGCGGGACCGGGACAGGGAAGGAGACCCAGTACTTC,CASSGTGTGKETQYF
once,TRBJ1-1,TRBV7-9,.,13,TGTGCCAGCGTTGGTATTCTGTCGGAAGTTGCTTTCTTT,CASVGILSEVAFF
.,TRBJ1-1,TRBV7-9,.,13,TGTGCCAGCTCCCCTGGGGGGGGAGCTGAAGCTTTCTTT,CASSPGGGAEAFF
many,TRBJ2-7,TRBV7-3,.,13,TGTGCCAGCAGCCCCGACAAATCCTACGAGCAGTACTTC,CASSPDKSYEQYF
.,TRBJ2-7,TRBV21-1,.,15,TGTGCCAGCAGCAAAATTTTCGACGTAACCTACGAGCAGTACTTC,CASSKIFDVTYEQYF
.,TRBJ2-1,TRBV19,TRBD2,17,TGTGCCAGTAGTACCCAAGTAGCGGGGCCCTCCTACAATGAGCAGTTCTTC,CASSTQVAGPSYNEQFF
.,TRBJ2-5,TRBV28,.,14,TGTGCCAGCAATCGACAGAGTAGTCAAGAGACCCAGTACTTC,CASNRQSSQETQYF
.,TRBJ2-7,TRBV10-1,TRBD2,15,TGCGCCAGCAGTGAGAAAGGCCTAGCGGGAGACGAGCAGTACTTC,CASSEKGLAGDEQYF
.,TRBJ2-2,TRBV11-3,.,18,TGTGCCAGCAGCTTAGATGGTTGGGGCAGGGCAAACACCGGGGAGCTGTTTTTT,CASSLDGWGRANTGELFF
.,TRBJ1-2,TRBV27,.,15,TGTGCCAGCCGCCCAGGGAGAGGGGGTACCTATGGCTACACCTTC,CASRPGRGGTYGYTF
.,TRBJ2-2,TRBV28,.,13,TGTGCCAGCAAAAGGAGCGGGACCGGGGAGCTGTTTTTT,CASKRSGTGELFF
.,TRBJ2-3,TRBV21-1,.,15,TGTGCCAGCAGTCAGCTAGACACCCGCACAGATACGCAGTATTTT,CASSQLDTRTDTQYF
once,TRBJ2-3,TRBV15,.,17,TGTGCCACCAGCAAAGAAAATCCACTACTAACGGCAGATACGCAGTATTTT,CATSKENPLLTADTQYF
.,TRBJ2-7,TRBV7-6,TRBD2,16,TGTGCCAGCAGCACAACAGCTAGCGGGGGGCCCGGCGAGCAGTACTTC,CASSTTASGGPGEQYF
few,TRBJ1-2,TRBV5-6,.,13,TGTGCCAGCAGCTTGGGCAGGAACTATGGCTACACCTTC,CASSLGRNYGYTF
once,TRBJ2-3,TRBV7-9,.,14,TGTGCCAGCAGCACCCCCGCGGATCCAGATACGCAGTATTTT,CASSTPADPDTQYF
.,TRBJ1-2,TRBV6-1,TRBD1,14,TGTGCCAGCAGTGGGACAGGGGGCGGCTATGGCTACACCTTC,CASSGTGGGYGYTF
.,TRBJ1-2,TRBV9,TRBD1,14,TGTGCCAGCACTGGACAGGGGACTAACTATGGCTACACCTTC,CASTGQGTNYGYTF
.,TRBJ2-1,TRBV5-1,TRBD2,15,TGCGCCAGCAGCAGCTCGGGGACTAGGCGGAATGAGCAGTTCTTC,CASSSSGTRRNEQFF
.,TRBJ2-2,TRBV28,TRBD1,16,TGTGCCACGCCTGGGGACAGGGCTTCGAACACCGGGGAGCTGTTTTTT,CATPGDRASNTGELFF
.,TRBJ1-1,TRBV5-1,.,13,TGCGCCAGCAGCTCCACGGGTGGCACTGAAGCTTTCTTT,CASSSTGGTEAFF
.,TRBJ2-3,TRBV10-3,TRBD1,15,TGTGCCATCAGCCGCGGGGACAGGGTCCCAGATACGCAGTATTTT,CAISRGDRVPDTQYF
.,TRBJ1-1,TRBV9,TRBD1,15,TGTGCCAGCAGCGAAACCGGGACAGGGGACACTGAAGCTTTCTTT,CASSETGTGDTEAFF
.,TRBJ2-3,TRBV25-1,.,11,TGTGCCAGACGGGGCCCAGATACGCAGTATTTT,CARRGPDTQYF
.,TRBJ2-5,TRBV27,TRBD2,15,TGTGCCAGCAGTTTCTTTTCGGGACTAGCTTCGGCCCAGTACTTC,CASSFFSGLASAQYF
.,TRBJ2-7,TRBV11-2,.,14,TGTGCCAGCAGTCATATCATAACTTGGGGCGAGCAGTACTTC,CASSHIITWGEQYF
.,TRBJ2-7,TRBV4-2,.,14,TGTGCCAGCAGCCAGGTTACTAGAGAACCCGAGCAGTACTTC,CASSQVTREPEQYF
.,TRBJ2-1,TRBV6-1,TRBD1,15,TGTGCCAGCAGTGAGGTGGCAGGGGGTTGGGATGAGCAGTTCTTC,CASSEVAGGWDEQFF
.,TRBJ2-1,TRBV5-1,.,14,TGCGCCAGCAGCCAAGAGAGTTCCCACAATGAGCAGTTCTTC,CASSQESSHNEQFF
.,TRBJ2-5,TRBV5-4,.,14,TGTGCCAGCAGTTTAATAGATCCGGGAGAGACCCAGTACTTC,CASSLIDPGETQYF
.,TRBJ2-3,TRBV5-4,TRBD2,16,TGTGCCAGCAGCTTGATGGGACTAGCGGGAGTAGATACGCAGTATTTT,CASSLMGLAGVDTQYF
.,TRBJ2-1,TRBV19,.,13,TGTGCCAGTAGTATAGGGGGTTACAATGAGCAGTTCTTC,CASSIGGYNEQFF
.,TRBJ1-2,TRBV9,TRBD1,12,TGTGCCAGCTTGAGCAGGGGGCACGGCTACACCTTC,CASLSRGHGYTF
.,TRBJ2-7,TRBV7-6,TRBD1,15,TGTGCCAGCAGCGAGGGGACAGCCTTGACCTACGAGCAGTACTTC,CASSEGTALTYEQYF
.,TRBJ1-1,TRBV20-1,.,11,TGCAGTGCAGGGGGGCGGGGTGAAGCTTTCTTT,CSAGGRGEAFF
.,TRBJ1-5,TRBV6-5,.,13,TGTGCCAGCAGTTACAGGGAAGGCCAGCCCCAGCATTTT,CASSYREGQPQHF
.,TRBJ1-1,TRBV7-6,TRBD1,17,TGTGCCAGCAGCCCGGACCCCCGGGACAGGGGGATGACTGAAGCTTTCTTT,CASSPDPRDRGMTEAFF